This is a list of T cell receptor beta chains from one sample in a study of cytomegalovirus exposure and HLA in healthy donors. Clones were sequenced by immunoSEQ multiplex PCR, and TCRdb holds only the in-frame ones, with some missing. Counted here are 85,000 to 130,000 clones, under 80% occurring once; the ten biggest clones make up 3% to 4%. Sequencing was performed on PBMCs. These receptors all come from a woman in her 50s in good health and CMV-seropositive. The CDR3 runs from the conserved cysteine through the conserved F or W. A D gene is named only where the DNA matches it firmly. Where a row states a size, it is once, few, many or the class of an expanded clone; other rows omit it.

size	V	J	D	DNA	CDR3
-	TRBV27	TRBJ1-1	-	TGTGCCAGCAGTTTATCAGTACAATATCGGAGGGACCGGGCAATCGAAACTTTCTTT	CASSLSVQYRRDRAIETFF
-	TRBV5-4	TRBJ2-7	TRBD2	TGTGCCAGCAGTCCAGGGACTAGCGGGAGGGCCGGCTCCTACGAGCAGTACTTC	CASSPGTSGRAGSYEQYF
-	TRBV19	TRBJ1-1	TRBD1	TGTGCCAGTAGTATCCGGGACAGGGTTACTGAAGCTTTCTTT	CASSIRDRVTEAFF
-	TRBV6-6	TRBJ1-2	-	TGTGCCAGCTACAGGGAGGGCTACACCTTC	CASYREGYTF
-	TRBV9	TRBJ2-1	-	TGTGCCAGCAGCCCCTCCAAGGGCGCGGGCTACAATGAGCAGTTCTTC	CASSPSKGAGYNEQFF
-	TRBV10-3	TRBJ2-1	-	TGTGCCATCAGTCCCCTCGGGGGGCTTTACAATGAGCAGTTCTTC	CAISPLGGLYNEQFF
-	TRBV2	TRBJ1-4	-	TGTGCCAGCAGACGCTTTCGAGGCCCTAATGAAAAACTGTTTTTT	CASRRFRGPNEKLFF
-	TRBV2	TRBJ1-1	-	TGTGCCAGCAGTGTCGGACAGCCCAGTATGAACACTGAAGCTTTCTTT	CASSVGQPSMNTEAFF
-	TRBV19	TRBJ2-7	TRBD2	TGTGCCAGTAGTATAGATATAGGACTAGAAGGTAGCGAGCAGTACTTC	CASSIDIGLEGSEQYF
few	TRBV5-1	TRBJ1-1	TRBD1	TGCGCCAGCAGCTTTATCAGGGGGAAGAGTACTGAAGCTTTCTTT	CASSFIRGKSTEAFF
-	TRBV2	TRBJ1-1	-	TGTGCCAGCAGTACGACAAGGAACACTGAAGCTTTCTTT	CASSTTRNTEAFF
-	TRBV30	TRBJ2-1	TRBD2	TGTGCCTGGATCTTTACTAGCGGGAGGGTCGATGAGCAGTTCTTC	CAWIFTSGRVDEQFF
-	TRBV7-9	TRBJ2-7	-	TGTGCCAGCAGCCGGCGACAGGCTACCTCCTACGAGCAGTACTTC	CASSRRQATSYEQYF
-	TRBV19	TRBJ2-1	TRBD2	TGTGCCAGTAGTCTAGCGGGAGGTATCTACAATGAGCAGTTCTTC	CASSLAGGIYNEQFF
-	TRBV5-6	TRBJ1-2	-	TGTGCCAGCAGCTCCACAGGAGGCTACACCTTC	CASSSTGGYTF
-	TRBV29-1	TRBJ2-1	-	TGCAGCGTTGGAGGTCAGGGTGGGTACAATGAGCAGTTCTTC	CSVGGQGGYNEQFF
-	TRBV6-5	TRBJ1-1	TRBD1	TGTGCCAGCATCCCGGGACAGGGGCAGAACACTGAAGCTTTCTTT	CASIPGQGQNTEAFF
-	TRBV7-8	TRBJ1-1	-	TGTGCCAGCGACTCCGGGGGGGGCACTGAAGCTTTCTTT	CASDSGGGTEAFF
-	TRBV30	TRBJ2-2	-	TGTGCCTGGAGTGCCCGTAGAGGGGAGCTGTTTTTT	CAWSARRGELFF
-	TRBV19	TRBJ1-2	-	TGTGCCAGTAGTATCGACAGAACAGCATTTTATGGCTACACCTTC	CASSIDRTAFYGYTF
-	TRBV2	TRBJ2-3	TRBD2	TGTGCCAGCTCGGCCCAGGGCGGGGGAGGGACAGATACGCAGTATTTT	CASSAQGGGGTDTQYF
-	TRBV7-9	TRBJ2-5	-	TGTGCCAGCAGCTCCGGGACTGGGGAGACCCAGTACTTC	CASSSGTGETQYF
-	TRBV27	TRBJ1-1	-	TGTGCCAGCAGTACAGGGTCCGTCGGGAACACTGAAGCTTTCTTT	CASSTGSVGNTEAFF
-	TRBV29-1	TRBJ1-2	-	TGCAGCGTGAGAACCCTTTTGGGAGATGGCTACACCTTC	CSVRTLLGDGYTF
-	TRBV11-1	TRBJ2-1	TRBD1	TGTGCCAGCAGCTTAGTCCCGGGACAGGGGATCTACAATGAGCAGTTCTTC	CASSLVPGQGIYNEQFF
few	TRBV19	TRBJ1-1	TRBD1	TGTGCCAGTAGTCTCCCCACAGGGGGCTACGAAGCTTTCTTT	CASSLPTGGYEAFF
few	TRBV2	TRBJ1-1	-	TGTGCCAGCACCTTGAACACTGAAGCTTTCTTT	CASTLNTEAFF